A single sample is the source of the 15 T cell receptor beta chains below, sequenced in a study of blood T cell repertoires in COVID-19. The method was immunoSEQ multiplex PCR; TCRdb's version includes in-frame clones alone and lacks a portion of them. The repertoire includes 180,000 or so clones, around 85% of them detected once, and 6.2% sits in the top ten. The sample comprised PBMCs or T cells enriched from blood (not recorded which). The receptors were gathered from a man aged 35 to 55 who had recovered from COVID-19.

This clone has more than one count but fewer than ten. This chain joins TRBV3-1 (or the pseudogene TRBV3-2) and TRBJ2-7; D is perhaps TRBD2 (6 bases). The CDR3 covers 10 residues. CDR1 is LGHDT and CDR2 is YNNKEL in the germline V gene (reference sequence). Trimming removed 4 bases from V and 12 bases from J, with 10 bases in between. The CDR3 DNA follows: TGTGCCAGCAGCCCGGAGGGGCTGTACTTC. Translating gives CASSPEGLYF.

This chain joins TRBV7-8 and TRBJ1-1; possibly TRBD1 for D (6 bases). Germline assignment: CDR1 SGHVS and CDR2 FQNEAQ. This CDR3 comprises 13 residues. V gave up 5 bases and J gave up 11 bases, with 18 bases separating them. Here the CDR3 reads CASSATGHKDAFF. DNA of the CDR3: TGTGCCAGCAGCGCAACGGGACACAAAGACGCTTTCTTT.

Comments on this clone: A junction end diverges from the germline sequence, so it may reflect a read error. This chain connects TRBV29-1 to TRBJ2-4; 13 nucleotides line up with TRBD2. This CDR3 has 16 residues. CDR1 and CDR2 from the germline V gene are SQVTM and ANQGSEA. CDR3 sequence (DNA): TGCAGCGTTAAAGAAGGACTAGCGGGGGAAAAAAACATTCAGTACTTC. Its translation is CSVKEGLAGEKNIQYF.

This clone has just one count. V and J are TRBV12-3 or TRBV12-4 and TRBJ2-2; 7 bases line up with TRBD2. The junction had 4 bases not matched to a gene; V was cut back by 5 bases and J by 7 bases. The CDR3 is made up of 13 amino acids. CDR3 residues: CASSPRDYGELFF. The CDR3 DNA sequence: TGTGCCAGCAGTCCCCGGGACTACGGGGAGCTGTTTTTT.

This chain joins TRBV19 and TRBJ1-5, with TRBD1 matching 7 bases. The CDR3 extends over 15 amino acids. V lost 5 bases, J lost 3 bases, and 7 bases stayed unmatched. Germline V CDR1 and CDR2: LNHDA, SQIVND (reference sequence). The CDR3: CASSPGGRINQPQHF. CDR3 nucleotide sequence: TGTGCCAGTAGTCCAGGGGGACGGATCAATCAGCCCCAGCATTTT.

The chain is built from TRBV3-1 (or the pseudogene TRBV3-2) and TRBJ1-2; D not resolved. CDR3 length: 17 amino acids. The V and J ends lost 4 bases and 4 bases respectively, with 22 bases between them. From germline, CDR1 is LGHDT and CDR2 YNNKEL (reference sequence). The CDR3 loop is CASSPARDTEVLYGYTF. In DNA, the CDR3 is TGTGCCAGCAGCCCCGCTCGGGATACGGAGGTACTCTATGGCTACACCTTC.

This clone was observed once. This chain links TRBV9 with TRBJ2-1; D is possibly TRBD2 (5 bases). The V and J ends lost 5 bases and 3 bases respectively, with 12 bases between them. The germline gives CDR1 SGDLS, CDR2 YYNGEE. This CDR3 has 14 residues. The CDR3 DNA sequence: TGTGCCAGCAGTCCTAGCCCCTACTACAATGAGCAGTTCTTC. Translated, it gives CASSPSPYYNEQFF.

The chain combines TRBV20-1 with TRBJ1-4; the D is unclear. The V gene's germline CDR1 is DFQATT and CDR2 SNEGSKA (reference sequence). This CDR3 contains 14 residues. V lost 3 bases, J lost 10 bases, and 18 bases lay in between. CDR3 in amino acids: CSASPGGKEGKLFF. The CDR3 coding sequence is TGCAGTGCTAGTCCCGGAGGGAAGGAAGGAAAACTGTTTTTT.

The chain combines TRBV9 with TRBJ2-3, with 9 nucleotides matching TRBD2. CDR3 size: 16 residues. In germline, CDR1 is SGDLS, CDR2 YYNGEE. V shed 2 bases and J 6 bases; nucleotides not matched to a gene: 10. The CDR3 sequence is CASSVPVGTSSDTQYF. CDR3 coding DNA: TGTGCCAGCAGCGTCCCTGTCGGGACTAGCAGTGATACGCAGTATTTT.

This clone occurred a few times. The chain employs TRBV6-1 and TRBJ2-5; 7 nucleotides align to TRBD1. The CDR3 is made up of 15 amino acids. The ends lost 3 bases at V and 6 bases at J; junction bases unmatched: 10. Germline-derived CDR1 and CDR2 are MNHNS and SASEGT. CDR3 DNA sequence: TGTGCCAGCAGTGAGGGAGCGACAGGGATAAAGACCCAGTACTTC. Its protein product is CASSEGATGIKTQYF.

DNA for the CDR3: TGTGCCAGCGGGAGATCATACTATGAGCAGTTCTTC. Protein product: CASGRSYYEQFF. The rearrangement links TRBV28 to TRBJ2-1; D might be TRBD2 (5 bases). Trimming took 8 bases from V and 8 from J, leaving 13 bases between them. CDR3 length equals 12 residues. Germline loops: CDR1 MDHEN, CDR2 SYDVKM.

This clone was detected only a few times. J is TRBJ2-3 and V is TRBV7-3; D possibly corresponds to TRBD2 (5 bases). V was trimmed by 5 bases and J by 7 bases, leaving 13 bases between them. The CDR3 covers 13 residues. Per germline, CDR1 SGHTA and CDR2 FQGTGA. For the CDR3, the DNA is TGTGCCAGCAGCCCAAGCGGCTCCCATACGCAGTATTTT. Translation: CASSPSGSHTQYF. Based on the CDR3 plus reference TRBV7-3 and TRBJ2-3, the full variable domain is GAGVSQTPSNKVTEKGKYVELRCDPISGHTALYWYRQSLGQGPEFLIYFQGTGAADDSGLPNDRFFAVRPEGSVSTLKIQRTERGDSAVYLCASSPSGSHTQYFGPGTRLTVL.

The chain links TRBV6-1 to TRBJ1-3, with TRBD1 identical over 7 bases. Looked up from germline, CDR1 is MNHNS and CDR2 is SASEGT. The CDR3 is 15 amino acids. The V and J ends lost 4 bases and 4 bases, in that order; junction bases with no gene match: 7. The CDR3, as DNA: TGTGCCAGCAGTGTTATTACAGGGGCGGGAAACACCATATATTTT. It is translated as CASSVITGAGNTIYF.

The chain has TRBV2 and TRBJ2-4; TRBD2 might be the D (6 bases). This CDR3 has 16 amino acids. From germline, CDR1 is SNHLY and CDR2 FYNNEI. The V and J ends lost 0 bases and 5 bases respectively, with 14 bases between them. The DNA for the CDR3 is TGTGCCAGCAGTGAAGCGGCCCCGGGACTTGAAAACATTCAGTACTTC. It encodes CASSEAAPGLENIQYF.

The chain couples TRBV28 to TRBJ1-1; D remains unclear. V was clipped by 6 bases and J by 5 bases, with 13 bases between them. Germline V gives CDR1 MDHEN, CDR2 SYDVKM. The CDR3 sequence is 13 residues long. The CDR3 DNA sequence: TGTGCCAGCAGCTCAGTGGAGGTTACTGAAGCTTTCTTT. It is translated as CASSSVEVTEAFF.